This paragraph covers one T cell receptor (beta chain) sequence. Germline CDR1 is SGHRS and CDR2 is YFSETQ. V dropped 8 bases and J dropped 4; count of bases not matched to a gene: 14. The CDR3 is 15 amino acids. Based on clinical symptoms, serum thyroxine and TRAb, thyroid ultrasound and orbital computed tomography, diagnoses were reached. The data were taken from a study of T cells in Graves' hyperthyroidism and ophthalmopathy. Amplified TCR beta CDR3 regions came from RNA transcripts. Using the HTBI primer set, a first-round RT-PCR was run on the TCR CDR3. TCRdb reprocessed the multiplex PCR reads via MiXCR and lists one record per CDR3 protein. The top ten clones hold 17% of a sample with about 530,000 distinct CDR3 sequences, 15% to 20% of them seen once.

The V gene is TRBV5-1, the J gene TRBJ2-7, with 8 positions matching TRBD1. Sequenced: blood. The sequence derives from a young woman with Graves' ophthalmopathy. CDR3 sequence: CASKGAGQGFYEQYF. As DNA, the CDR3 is TGCGCCAGTAAGGGTGCAGGACAGGGTTTTTACGAGCAGTACTTC.